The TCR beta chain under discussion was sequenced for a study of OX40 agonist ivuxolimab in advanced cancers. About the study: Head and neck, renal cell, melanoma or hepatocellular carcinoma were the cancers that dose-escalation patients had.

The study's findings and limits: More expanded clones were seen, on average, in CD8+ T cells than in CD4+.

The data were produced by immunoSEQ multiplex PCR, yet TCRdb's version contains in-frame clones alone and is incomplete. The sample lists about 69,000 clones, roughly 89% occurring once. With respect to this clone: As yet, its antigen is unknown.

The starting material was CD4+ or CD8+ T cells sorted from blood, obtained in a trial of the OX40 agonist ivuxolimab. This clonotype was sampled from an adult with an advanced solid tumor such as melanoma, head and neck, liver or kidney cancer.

As DNA, the CDR3 is TGTGCCAGCAGTTACTCGGTCAGTGAAGCTTTCTTT. Amino acid sequence: CASSYSVSEAFF. The chain carries TRBV6-6 and TRBJ1-1; no definite D call. V shed 0 bases and J shed 7 bases, with 6 bases lying between them. The V gene's germline CDR1 is MNHNY and CDR2 SVGAGI (reference sequence). The CDR3 covers 12 residues.